Listed here are 10 T cell receptor beta chains from one sample, sequenced in a study of T cells after yellow fever vaccination. TCRdb independently ran MiXCR on the 5' RACE reads; one entry per CDR3 protein. The table lists roughly 340,000 distinct CDR3 sequences, 8.5% to 10% of them singletons. Sequences were derived from PBMCs, sampled on the day of the first yellow fever vaccination. The source of these receptors is a man aged 18 to 30 who received the YFV17D yellow fever vaccine.

This clonotype has at least ten counts. The rearrangement joins TRBV5-1 to TRBJ2-7, with D perhaps matching TRBD1 (6 bases). This CDR3 has 14 amino acids. Germline assignment: CDR1 SGHRS and CDR2 YFSETQ. V dropped 4 bases and J dropped 7 bases, with 18 bases sitting between them. The CDR3 DNA reads as TGCGCCAGCAGCCGACCTACGGACAGCCCTGAGCAGTACTTC. Translated, it gives CASSRPTDSPEQYF.

V and J are TRBV20-1 and TRBJ2-1; D unclear. The CDR3 totals 11 residues. Per germline, CDR1 DFQATT and CDR2 SNEGSKA (reference sequence). V lost 1 base, J lost 7 bases, and 5 bases lay in between. The CDR3: CSARVRNEQFF. The DNA for the CDR3 is TGCAGTGCTAGAGTAAGGAATGAGCAGTTCTTC.

The V call is TRBV20-1, the J call TRBJ2-3, with 9 bases that match TRBD2. CDR3 length: 16 residues. Trimming at V came to 1 base and at J to 0 bases, leaving 5 bases not matched to a gene. CDR1 is DFQATT, CDR2 SNEGSKA, per germline (reference sequence). In nucleotides, the CDR3 is TGCAGTGCTAGAGGTTCGACTAGCGGAAGCACAGATACGCAGTATTTT. This sequence encodes CSARGSTSGSTDTQYF.

This clonotype was seen only a few times. The chain is built from TRBV9 and TRBJ2-1; 7 bases agree with TRBD1. The V and J ends lost 2 bases and 2 bases, in that order; junction bases with no gene match: 7. The germline gives CDR1 SGDLS, CDR2 YYNGEE. This CDR3 region has 16 residues. The CDR3 reads CASSVVGGAAYNEQFF. CDR3 coding DNA: TGTGCCAGCAGCGTGGTAGGGGGCGCCGCCTACAATGAGCAGTTCTTC.

The gene calls are TRBV4-1 and TRBJ1-2; unclear D gene. Looked up from germline, CDR1 is MGHRA and CDR2 is YSYEKL. This CDR3 region has 12 residues. Trimming took off 1 base at V and 7 bases at J, with 7 bases between the two ends. The CDR3 loop is CASSQGNSGYTF. The CDR3 DNA reads TGCGCCAGCAGCCAAGGGAATAGTGGCTACACCTTC.

A few counts support this clonotype. The rearrangement links TRBV19 to TRBJ2-6, with TRBD1 identical over 8 bases. This CDR3 spans 18 amino acids. The V gene's germline CDR1 is LNHDA and CDR2 SQIVND (reference sequence). V was pared by 7 bases and J by 0 bases, with 11 bases of the junction left unmatched. The CDR3 loop reads CASMDAGTGHSGANVLTF. CDR3 coding DNA: TGTGCCAGTATGGATGCCGGGACAGGCCACTCTGGGGCCAACGTCCTGACTTTC.

This clonotype has a handful of counts. The chain uses TRBV5-4 and TRBJ2-1; a possible D gene is TRBD2 (6 bases). The CDR3 runs to 12 residues. CDR1 is SGHNT and CDR2 is YYREEE in the germline V gene (reference sequence). Trimming stripped 7 bases from V and 5 bases from J, with 10 bases between. CDR3 bases: TGTGCCAGCCGACTAGACCACAATGAGCAGTTCTTC. As protein: CASRLDHNEQFF. The complete variable domain, with remaining parts taken from reference TRBV5-4 and TRBJ2-1, reads ETGVTQSPTHLIKTRGQQVTLRCSSQSGHNTVSWYQQALGQGPQFIFQYYREEENGRGNFPPRFSGLQFPNYSSELNVNALELDDSALYLCASRLDHNEQFFGPGTRLTVL.

This clonotype was detected many times. The chain combines TRBV25-1 with TRBJ1-3, with D unresolved. Germline CDR1 is MGHDK and CDR2 is SYGVNS. V was pared by 3 bases and J by 0 bases, with 9 bases between. The CDR3 has 15 amino acids. Written as DNA, the CDR3 is TGTGCCAGCAGTGACGTGGGCTCCTCTGGAAACACCATATATTTT. Its translation: CASSDVGSSGNTIYF. The full variable domain, completed using reference TRBV25-1 and TRBJ1-3, is EADIYQTPRYLVIGTGKKITLECSQTMGHDKMYWYQQDPGMELHLIHYSYGVNSTEKGDLSSESTVSRIRTEHFPLTLESARPSHTSQYLCASSDVGSSGNTIYFGEGSWLTVV.

The CDR3 bases are TGTGCCATCAGGCGACTGGGCTCCACTAGCTCTGGGGCCAACGTCCTGACTTTC. Encoded protein: CAIRRLGSTSSGANVLTF. This chain joins TRBV10-3 and TRBJ2-6, with a weak D call TRBD2 (5 bases). CDR3 length: 18 amino acids. Per the germline V gene, CDR1 is ENHRY and CDR2 is SYGVKD. Trimming stripped 6 bases from V and 0 bases from J, with 18 bases between.

This clonotype was counted between two and nine times. The chain is built from TRBV7-9 and TRBJ1-1, with D perhaps matching TRBD1 (5 bases). Trimming left V 10 bases short and J 6 bases short, with 15 bases between. CDR3 size: 12 residues. The germline V gene encodes CDR1 SEHNR and CDR2 FQNEAQ (reference sequence). The CDR3 DNA sequence: TGTGCCACCACCGGTGGGGGATCTGAAGCTTTCTTT. Translation: CATTGGGSEAFF.